The source of this TCR beta chain is a study of human T cells and chemical hapten exposure. Unfractionated whole blood yielded total RNA. Single cDNA molecules in the library carried unique molecular identifiers attached during preparation. In the original workflow: Sample TCR totals centred on a median of about 100,000, ranging roughly 20,000 to 690,600. TCRdb recomputed calls from the 5' RACE reads with MiXCR, one row per CDR3 protein. These V and J calls rely on TCRdb rather than the paper's analysis. The sample contains tens of thousands of distinct CDR3 sequences, 7% to 8% of which appear only once. CDR3 length equals 12 residues. The germline V gene has CDR1 SQVTM and CDR2 ANQGSEA. The ends were cut back, 7 bases at V and 7 bases at J, with 16 bases in the middle.

The TCR sequence derives from a male donor in good health. The genes are TRBV29-1 and TRBJ1-1; D may be TRBD1 (5 bases). The CDR3 spells CSAGATGIEAFF. The CDR3 DNA follows: TGCAGCGCTGGGGCCACAGGAATTGAAGCTTTCTTT.